One and the same sample provided the 19 T cell receptor beta chains below, sequenced in a study of cytomegalovirus exposure and HLA in healthy donors. PCR amplification relied on 60 Vbeta primers (plus 13 Jbeta primers). TCRdb's table, derived via immunoSEQ multiplex PCR, lists solely in-frame clones and lacks some. The repertoire holds 140,000 or so clones, around a tenth seen once, with 1.5% to 2% in the top ten. Sequenced: PBMCs. These receptors came from a male donor in good health and CMV-seronegative.

This clone has a single count. This chain joins TRBV18 and TRBJ1-1; D remains unclear. Deletions cut 1 base from V and 1 base from J, with 10 bases between. The germline V gene encodes CDR1 KGHSH and CDR2 LQKENI. The CDR3 sequence is 15 residues long. The CDR3 DNA reads as TGTGCCAGCTCACCACTAGGCCCGGGGAACACTGAAGCTTTCTTT. Its protein product is CASSPLGPGNTEAFF.

This rearrangement joins TRBV5-6 to TRBJ1-2; tentative D call: TRBD1 (6 bases). The CDR3 consists of 14 residues. V was trimmed by 4 bases and J by 3 bases, leaving 13 bases between them. Per the germline V gene, CDR1 is SGHDT and CDR2 is YYEEEE. CDR3 nucleotides: TGTGCCAGCAGCCGTCAGGGGTCCTACTATGGCTACACCTTC. Translation gives CASSRQGSYYGYTF.

This clone was counted only a few times. The rearrangement uses TRBV4-1 and TRBJ2-1; tentatively, D is TRBD1 (6 bases). Germline V lookup: CDR1 MGHRA, CDR2 YSYEKL. The CDR3 loop spans 16 amino acids. Trimming removed 6 bases at V and 3 bases at J, with 18 bases between. As DNA, the CDR3 is TGCGCCAGCAGGGAAACTCGGGACACGTACTACAATGAGCAGTTCTTC. Protein: CASRETRDTYYNEQFF.

This clone was counted only a few times. This chain joins TRBV7-9 and TRBJ2-7; 11 bases map to TRBD2. V lost 5 bases to trimming and J lost 6 bases; unmatched junction nucleotides: 3. The CDR3 covers 13 residues. Germline CDR1 SEHNR, CDR2 FQNEAQ (reference sequence). The DNA for the CDR3 is TGTGCCAGCAGCACTAGCGGGAGTAGCGAGCAGTACTTC. Its translation: CASSTSGSSEQYF.

The CDR3 here is CASSYPGTGGTGELFF. Here the CDR3 DNA reads TGTGCCAGCAGTTACCCCGGGACAGGGGGCACCGGGGAGCTGTTTTTT. The chain has TRBV6-5 and TRBJ2-2, with TRBD1 matching 11 bases. The CDR3 spans 16 residues. Trimming removed 2 bases from V and 4 bases from J; junction bases left unmatched: 3. Germline assignment: CDR1 MNHEY and CDR2 SVGAGI.

This clone came up a few times. The genes are TRBV29-1 and TRBJ2-3; TRBD2 aligns across 9 bases. Germline assignment: CDR1 SQVTM and CDR2 ANQGSEA. The V and J ends lost 4 bases and 1 base, in that order; junction bases with no gene match: 6. The length of the CDR3 is 15 residues. CDR3 loop: CSVVGREGGTDTQYF. The CDR3 region has the DNA TGCAGCGTTGTAGGGCGGGAGGGAGGCACAGATACGCAGTATTTT.

This clone was seen more than once but under ten times. The rearrangement uses TRBV4-2 and TRBJ2-1; no definite D call. V lost 0 bases, J lost 9 bases, and 6 bases lay in between. This CDR3 is built from 12 residues. Germline V CDR1 and CDR2: LGHNA, YNFKEQ. This CDR3 is CASSQDAGEQFF. CDR3 coding DNA: TGTGCCAGCAGCCAAGACGCCGGTGAGCAGTTCTTC.

This clone was observed a handful of times. V usage is TRBV28 and J usage is TRBJ2-3; no firm D call. Trimming stripped 5 bases from V and 1 base from J, with 13 bases between. The CDR3 contains 15 residues. Germline loops: CDR1 MDHEN, CDR2 SYDVKM. The CDR3 spells CASSPSKQGTDTQYF. CDR3 DNA: TGTGCCAGCAGTCCCTCCAAGCAAGGCACAGATACGCAGTATTTT.

The chain uses TRBV4-1 and TRBJ2-4, with TRBD2 identical over 10 bases. The V and J ends lost 4 bases and 4 bases, in that order; junction bases with no gene match: 10. Germline V gene sequence: CDR1 MGHRA, CDR2 YSYEKL. The CDR3 consists of 17 residues. The CDR3, as DNA: TGCGCCAGCAGCCCCGGGGCGGCTAGCGGGAGTAAAAACATTCAGTACTTC. It encodes CASSPGAASGSKNIQYF.

There are a few counts of this clone. J is TRBJ1-1 and V is TRBV13; TRBD1 might be the D (5 bases). The V gene lost 7 bases and the J gene lost 2 bases, with 17 bases spanning the gap. CDR1 and CDR2 (germline): PRHDT, FYEKMQ (reference sequence). The CDR3 length is 15 residues. CDR3 DNA sequence: TGTGCCAGCACCCCCATGGCGGGGGGTAACACTGAAGCTTTCTTT. This gives the protein CASTPMAGGNTEAFF. The complete variable domain, with remaining parts taken from reference TRBV13 and TRBJ1-1, reads AAGVIQSPRHLIKEKRETATLKCYPIPRHDTVYWYQQGPGQDPQFLISFYEKMQSDKGSIPDRFSAQQFSDYHSELNMSSLELGDSALYFCASTPMAGGNTEAFFGQGTRLTVV.

The V and J genes are TRBV29-1 and TRBJ2-5; 9 bases align to TRBD2. Germline V gene lookup returns CDR1 SQVTM and CDR2 ANQGSEA. V lost 2 bases, J lost 4 bases, and 8 bases stayed unmatched. The CDR3 runs 15 residues. CDR3: CSVERSSGVLETQYF. Here the CDR3 DNA reads TGCAGCGTTGAACGGTCTAGCGGGGTTTTAGAGACCCAGTACTTC.

This chain links TRBV7-8 with TRBJ2-1, with TRBD2 identical over 14 bases. Trimming took 5 bases from V and 7 from J; bases not matched to a gene: 10. The CDR3 covers 17 residues. Looked up from germline, CDR1 is SGHVS and CDR2 is FQNEAQ. The CDR3 bases are TGTGCCAGCAGCCGCGGACTAGCGGGGGGCCTACTTAATGAGCAGTTCTTC. Protein product: CASSRGLAGGLLNEQFF. Together with reference TRBV7-8 and TRBJ2-1, the CDR3 gives the full variable domain: GAGVSQSPRYKVAKRGQDVALRCDPISGHVSLFWYQQALGQGPEFLTYFQNEAQLDKSGLPSDRFFAERPEGSVSTLKIQRTQQEDSAVYLCASSRGLAGGLLNEQFFGPGTRLTVL.

The chain recombines TRBV4-2 with TRBJ2-3, with 16 bases matching TRBD2. With 0 bases clipped from V and 4 bases from J, the junction kept 16 bases outside the gene matches. CDR3 size: 22 residues. The V gene's germline CDR1 is LGHNA and CDR2 YNFKEQ. The CDR3 reads CASSQDLGLAGGRGTGADTQYF. CDR3 sequence (DNA): TGTGCCAGCAGCCAAGATTTGGGACTAGCGGGGGGGCGCGGCACCGGGGCAGATACGCAGTATTTT.

This clone was picked up a small number of times. The chain joins TRBV6-6 to TRBJ2-7; 7 bases align to TRBD2. CDR3 size: 14 residues. Germline CDR1 MNHNY, CDR2 SVGAGI (reference sequence). J lost 7 bases, V lost 2 bases, and 8 bases had no gene match. In DNA, the CDR3 is TGTGCCAGCAGTTACACGGTGGGGGGGAAAGAGCAGTACTTC. Its protein is CASSYTVGGKEQYF.

Points on this clone: Different DNA sequences within this sample yield the same CDR3. The J gene is TRBJ2-1, the V gene TRBV5-4, with 7 bases fitting TRBD2. Germline V gene data show CDR1 as SGHNT and CDR2 as YYREEE (reference sequence). J was trimmed by 7 bases and V by 0 bases; bases with no gene match: 13. CDR3 length: 17 amino acids. CDR3 residues: CASSLGGPAGEANEQFF. Written as DNA, the CDR3 is TGTGCCAGCAGCTTGGGGGGCCCGGCGGGAGAGGCGAATGAGCAGTTCTTC.

This clone was seen a few times. The genes are TRBV28 and TRBJ2-2, with 11 bases matching TRBD2. Germline CDR1 and CDR2: MDHEN and SYDVKM. The trim removed 5 bases at V and 6 bases at J, leaving 5 bases unmatched. The CDR3 spans 15 residues. As DNA, the CDR3 is TGTGCCAGCAGTGGACTAGCGGGTAGGGCCGGGGAGCTGTTTTTT. Translating gives CASSGLAGRAGELFF.

This chain joins TRBV5-1 and TRBJ1-4; D call uncertain. Germline lookup yields CDR1 SGHRS and CDR2 YFSETQ. The V gene lost 4 bases and the J gene lost 5 bases, with 18 bases spanning the gap. The CDR3 extends over 16 amino acids. CDR3 in amino acids: CASSPLPGKGNEKLFF. CDR3 DNA sequence: TGCGCCAGCAGCCCCCTACCCGGGAAAGGGAATGAAAAACTGTTTTTT.

This chain's CDR3 is CASSSNYGYTF. Here the CDR3 DNA reads TGTGCCAGCTCGAGCAACTATGGCTACACCTTC. This sequence joins TRBV2 and TRBJ1-2; no reliable D call. CDR3 length: 11 residues. The germline V and J ends were trimmed by 8 bases and 2 bases, with 6 bases remaining between them. CDR1 and CDR2 from the germline V gene are SNHLY and FYNNEI.

The genes are TRBV7-9 and TRBJ2-7; D gene ambiguous. The germline gives CDR1 SEHNR, CDR2 FQNEAQ (reference sequence). This CDR3 region has 12 residues. V was shortened by 4 bases and J by 0 bases, with 4 bases between the two germline ends. The CDR3 DNA sequence: TGTGCCAGCAGCTCTAGCTCCTACGAGCAGTACTTC. This sequence encodes CASSSSSYEQYF.